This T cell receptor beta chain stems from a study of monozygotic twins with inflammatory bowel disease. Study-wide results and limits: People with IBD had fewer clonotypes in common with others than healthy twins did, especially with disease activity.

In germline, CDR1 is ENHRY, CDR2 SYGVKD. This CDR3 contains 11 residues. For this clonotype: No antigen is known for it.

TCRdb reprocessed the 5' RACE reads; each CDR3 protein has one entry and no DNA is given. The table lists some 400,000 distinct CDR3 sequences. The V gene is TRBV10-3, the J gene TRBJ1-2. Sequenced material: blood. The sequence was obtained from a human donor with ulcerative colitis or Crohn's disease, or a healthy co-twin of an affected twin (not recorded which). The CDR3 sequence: CAIMRAYGYTF.